This T cell receptor (beta chain) emerged from a study of T cells expressing NK-cell markers. Study-wide background: The TCR beta repertoires were obtained from sorted CD3+CD56+NKG2C+, CD3+CD56+NKG2C- and CD3+CD56-NKG2C+ T cells.

5'RACE template switching with UMIs produced the TCR beta cDNA. TCRdb re-analyzed the 5' RACE reads; it lists each CDR3 protein once, without DNA. In total, the table holds roughly 110,000 distinct CDR3 sequences. The CDR3 consists of 14 residues. The sequenced material came from blood T cells: a sorted CD56 or NKG2C T cell subset, CD4+ or CD8+ T cells, or bulk PBMC T cells (not recorded which). The clonotype originates from a woman aged 18-70 years in good health. This chain links TRBV12-3 or TRBV12-4 with TRBJ1-1; TCRdb indicates TRBD1, and absent DNA this call remains unverified. The CDR3 loop reads CASSFGQGMTEAFF.